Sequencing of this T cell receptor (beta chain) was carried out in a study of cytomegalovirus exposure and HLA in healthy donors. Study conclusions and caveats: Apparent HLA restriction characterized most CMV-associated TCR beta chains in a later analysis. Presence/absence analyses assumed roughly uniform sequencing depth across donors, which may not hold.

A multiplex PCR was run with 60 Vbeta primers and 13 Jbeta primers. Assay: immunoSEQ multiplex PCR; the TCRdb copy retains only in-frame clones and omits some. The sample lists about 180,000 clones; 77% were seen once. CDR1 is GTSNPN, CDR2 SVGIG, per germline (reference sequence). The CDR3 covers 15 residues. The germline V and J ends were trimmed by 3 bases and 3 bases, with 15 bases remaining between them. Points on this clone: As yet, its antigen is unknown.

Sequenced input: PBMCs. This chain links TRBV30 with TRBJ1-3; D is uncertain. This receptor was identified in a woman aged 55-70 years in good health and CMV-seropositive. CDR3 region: CAWRNKGGYGNTIYF. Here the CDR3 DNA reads TGTGCCTGGAGAAATAAGGGAGGATATGGAAACACCATATATTTT. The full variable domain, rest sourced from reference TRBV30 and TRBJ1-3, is SQTIHQWPATLVQPVGSPLSLECTVEGTSNPNLYWYRQAAGRGLQLLFYSVGIGQISSEVPQNLSASRPQDRQFILSSKKLLLSDSGFYLCAWRNKGGYGNTIYFGEGSWLTVV.